Each of the 12 T cell receptor beta chains below was sequenced from the same sample in a study of blood T cells in healthy people across ages. A J-beta primer mix and a sample-barcoded 5' primer were used in a second PCR of roughly 7 to 12 cycles. TCRdb analysed the 5' RACE reads with MiXCR anew, one entry per CDR3 protein. The data hold some 790,000 distinct CDR3 sequences, with about 30% observed a single time. Sequences were obtained from blood. The receptors stem from a woman over 75 in good health.

This clonotype was detected ten times or more. This chain links TRBV12-3 or TRBV12-4 with TRBJ2-5, with 7 bases matching TRBD2. V lost 3 bases to trimming and J lost 5 bases; unmatched junction nucleotides: 9. The CDR3 consists of 15 residues. The CDR3 sequence is CASSFSRGLLETQYF. The CDR3 nucleotides read TGTGCCAGCAGTTTCTCGCGGGGGTTACTGGAGACCCAGTACTTC.

This clonotype was recorded many times. The chain couples TRBV12-3 or TRBV12-4 to TRBJ1-2, with D unclear. This CDR3 spans 13 amino acids. Trimming took 2 bases from V and 6 from J, leaving 10 bases between them. The chain's CDR3 is CASSLRVLNGYTF. CDR3 sequence (DNA): TGTGCCAGCAGTTTAAGGGTTTTAAATGGCTACACCTTC.

This clonotype came up a few times. The CDR3 coding sequence is TGTGCCACCGCTTCTAGCGGGGGCCACAATGAGCAGTTCTTC. This gives the protein CATASSGGHNEQFF. The V and J genes are TRBV11-3 and TRBJ2-1, with 10 bases matching TRBD2. J lost 5 bases, V lost 10 bases, and 8 bases had no gene match. This CDR3 contains 14 residues. Germline-derived CDR1 and CDR2 are SGHNT and YENEEA.

About this clonotype itself: One end of the junction is discordant with germline, which a read error may explain. In nucleotides, the CDR3 is TGTGCCAACAGCTTGGGACTAGCAAATGAGCAGTTCTTC. It is translated as CANSLGLANEQFF. The chain links TRBV7-9 to TRBJ2-1; 9 bases are shared with TRBD2. The CDR3 consists of 13 residues. Germline CDR1 SEHNR, CDR2 FQNEAQ (reference sequence). Variable domain in full (rest from reference TRBV7-9 and TRBJ2-1): DTGVSQNPRHKITKRGQNVTFRCDPISEHNRLYWYRQTLGQGPEFLTYFQNEAQLEKSRLLSDRFSAERPKGSFSTLEIQRTEQGDSAMYLCANSLGLANEQFFGPGTRLTVL.

The chain uses TRBV28 and TRBJ1-1; 7 nucleotides line up with TRBD1. CDR3 length: 12 amino acids. J gave up 8 bases and V 4 bases, and 4 bases lay outside the gene matches. Germline CDR1 and CDR2: MDHEN and SYDVKM. In DNA, the CDR3 is TGTGCCAGCAGTTCGATGACAGGGGAAGCTTTCTTT. It yields the protein CASSSMTGEAFF.

In its sample, this clonotype was seen a few times. This chain uses TRBV19 with TRBJ2-7; possibly TRBD2 for D (5 bases). Per germline, CDR1 LNHDA and CDR2 SQIVND (reference sequence). CDR3 length: 12 amino acids. Between the trimmed V and J ends, which lost 9 bases and 0 bases, there was a span of 9 bases. DNA of the CDR3: TGTGCCAGCGAGGGCAGCTCCTACGAGCAGTACTTC. As protein: CASEGSSYEQYF.

This clonotype was seen many times. The chain is built from TRBV27 and TRBJ1-6, with D perhaps matching TRBD1 (5 bases). CDR1 is MNHEY, CDR2 SMNVEV, per germline (reference sequence). The CDR3 contains 14 residues. Trimming stripped 5 bases from V and 11 bases from J, with 16 bases between. DNA of the CDR3: TGTGCCAGCAGTGTAGACAGTCTGGTTGCACCCCTCCACTTT. This codes for CASSVDSLVAPLHF.

To note about this clonotype: A much larger clone lies one base from this, so it may be a read error. The V gene is TRBV10-1, the J gene TRBJ2-1, with D perhaps being TRBD1 or TRBD2 (7 bases each). The CDR3 contains 17 residues. Trimming shortened V by 6 bases and J by 3 bases, and 21 bases separated the two germline ends. Germline V gives CDR1 WNHNN, CDR2 SYGVQD (reference sequence). CDR3 region: CASSPETSRGVYNEQFF. DNA for the CDR3: TGCGCCAGCAGCCCCGAGACTAGCAGGGGGGTCTACAATGAGCAGTTCTTC.

The genes are TRBV24-1 and TRBJ2-5; D tentatively reads TRBD1 or TRBD2 (5 bases each). Trimming removed 7 bases from V and 3 bases from J, with 17 bases in between. The CDR3 has 15 residues. CDR1 and CDR2 (germline): KGHDR, SFDVKD. The CDR3 nucleotides read TGTGCCACCAGCCGGGGCGGAGGCGGAAAAGAGACCCAGTACTTC. Translated: CATSRGGGGKETQYF.

The chain uses TRBV7-2 and TRBJ2-2; 8 nucleotides line up with TRBD2. Germline V gene data show CDR1 as SGHTA and CDR2 as FQGNSA. The CDR3 totals 15 residues. The junction had 8 bases not matched to a gene; V was cut back by 5 bases and J by 6 bases. The CDR3 sequence: CASSNSGASAGELFF. In DNA form, the CDR3 reads TGTGCCAGCAGCAATAGCGGGGCGAGTGCCGGGGAGCTGTTTTTT.

This clonotype was seen repeatedly, ten times or more. The chain recombines TRBV7-9 with TRBJ2-7, with D perhaps matching TRBD1 (5 bases). Germline CDR1 is SEHNR and CDR2 is FQNEAQ (reference sequence). This CDR3 spans 13 amino acids. V gave up 5 bases and J gave up 3 bases, with 11 bases separating them. CDR3 nucleotide sequence: TGTGCCAGCAGCAACGACAGAGACTACGAGCAGTACTTC. Amino acids: CASSNDRDYEQYF. Combining the CDR3 with reference TRBV7-9 and TRBJ2-7 gives the whole variable domain DTGVSQNPRHKITKRGQNVTFRCDPISEHNRLYWYRQTLGQGPEFLTYFQNEAQLEKSRLLSDRFSAERPKGSFSTLEIQRTEQGDSAMYLCASSNDRDYEQYFGPGTRLTVT.

The table lists this clonotype with many counts. The V and J genes are TRBV11-2 and TRBJ2-1; possibly TRBD1 or TRBD2 for D (5 bases each). V was pared by 3 bases and J by 0 bases, with 9 bases between. This CDR3 comprises 15 residues. The germline gives CDR1 SGHAT, CDR2 FQNNGV. As DNA, the CDR3 is TGTGCCAGCAGCTTCCCGGGGCTCTCCTACAATGAGCAGTTCTTC. Protein product: CASSFPGLSYNEQFF.